A selection of T cell receptor beta chains follows, all from one sample in a study of blood T cell repertoires in COVID-19. Some clones are missing from TCRdb's copy, which holds only in-frame ones; the method was immunoSEQ multiplex PCR. The sample gives fewer than 200,000 clones, 70% to 90% of which show up once; less than 3% is in the top ten. What was sequenced was peripheral blood. The receptors were sampled from an elderly woman with COVID-19, enrolled during active disease. Each CDR3 is given with its conserved first and last residue. The order of the fields is D gene, clone size, J gene, V gene, CDR3 protein, CDR3 DNA. The D gene is left open where the match is weak. Not all rows give a size; the values are once, few, many and, for expanded clones, a class.

D gene: NA
clone size: NA
J gene: TRBJ2-3
V gene: TRBV18
CDR3 protein: CASSAGLGTDTQYF
CDR3 DNA: TGTGCCAGCTCAGCGGGACTCGGCACAGATACGCAGTATTTT

D gene: TRBD1
clone size: NA
J gene: TRBJ1-2
V gene: TRBV12-3/TRBV12-4
CDR3 protein: CASSGQGSVGYTF
CDR3 DNA: TGTGCCAGCAGTGGACAGGGTTCTGTCGGCTACACCTTC

D gene: NA
clone size: NA
J gene: TRBJ1-6
V gene: TRBV27
CDR3 protein: CASRVSYNSPLHF
CDR3 DNA: TGTGCCAGTCGGGTCTCCTATAATTCACCCCTCCACTTT

D gene: TRBD2
clone size: NA
J gene: TRBJ2-3
V gene: TRBV28
CDR3 protein: CASSLLSGGSTDTQYF
CDR3 DNA: TGTGCCAGCAGTCTCCTCAGCGGGGGGAGCACAGATACGCAGTATTTT

D gene: TRBD1
clone size: NA
J gene: TRBJ1-4
V gene: TRBV6-2/TRBV6-3
CDR3 protein: CASSHPRFFGQGTVNEKLFF
CDR3 DNA: TGTGCCAGCAGTCACCCCCGGTTTTTTGGACAGGGAACGGTGAATGAAAAACTGTTTTTT

D gene: TRBD1
clone size: NA
J gene: TRBJ2-2
V gene: TRBV5-1
CDR3 protein: CASSLTGGWTGELFF
CDR3 DNA: TGCGCCAGCAGCTTGACAGGGGGCTGGACCGGGGAGCTGTTTTTT

D gene: NA
clone size: NA
J gene: TRBJ2-7
V gene: TRBV27
CDR3 protein: CASRDSGLEQYF
CDR3 DNA: TGTGCCAGCAGGGACAGTGGGCTCGAGCAGTACTTC

D gene: NA
clone size: NA
J gene: TRBJ2-5
V gene: TRBV7-9
CDR3 protein: CASSLGAATQETQYF
CDR3 DNA: TGTGCCAGCAGCTTGGGGGCCGCGACTCAAGAGACCCAGTACTTC

D gene: NA
clone size: NA
J gene: TRBJ2-5
V gene: TRBV4-1
CDR3 protein: CASSQQGLGETQYF
CDR3 DNA: TGCGCCAGCAGCCAACAGGGGCTGGGAGAGACCCAGTACTTC

D gene: TRBD2
clone size: NA
J gene: TRBJ2-5
V gene: TRBV7-3
CDR3 protein: CASSLTSLPSGPLQETQYF
CDR3 DNA: TGTGCCAGCAGCTTAACGTCCCTTCCTAGCGGGCCCCTCCAAGAGACCCAGTACTTC

D gene: TRBD1
clone size: NA
J gene: TRBJ2-1
V gene: TRBV7-2
CDR3 protein: CASSPRGGTYNEQFF
CDR3 DNA: TGTGCCAGCAGCCCTAGAGGGGGCACCTACAATGAGCAGTTCTTC

D gene: TRBD1
clone size: NA
J gene: TRBJ1-5
V gene: TRBV28
CDR3 protein: CAAQGGGHSNQPQHF
CDR3 DNA: TGTGCCGCCCAGGGGGGTGGCCATAGCAATCAGCCCCAGCATTTT

D gene: NA
clone size: NA
J gene: TRBJ2-3
V gene: TRBV19
CDR3 protein: CASSINAGSDTQYF
CDR3 DNA: TGTGCCAGTAGTATTAACGCAGGGTCAGATACGCAGTATTTT

D gene: TRBD1
clone size: few
J gene: TRBJ1-4
V gene: TRBV4-3
CDR3 protein: CASSQDQGAAEKLFF
CDR3 DNA: TGCGCCAGCAGCCAAGATCAGGGGGCGGCTGAAAAACTGTTTTTT

D gene: NA
clone size: NA
J gene: TRBJ2-7
V gene: TRBV29-1
CDR3 protein: CSVGRDFPYEQYF
CDR3 DNA: TGCAGCGTTGGGCGGGATTTTCCCTACGAGCAGTACTTC

D gene: NA
clone size: NA
J gene: TRBJ1-3
V gene: TRBV4-1
CDR3 protein: CASSQAETLAGNTIYF
CDR3 DNA: TGCGCCAGCAGCCAAGCCGAGACTCTGGCCGGAAACACCATATATTTT

D gene: TRBD1
clone size: NA
J gene: TRBJ1-3
V gene: TRBV27
CDR3 protein: CASSRRTGGFGNTIYF
CDR3 DNA: TGTGCCAGCAGTCGAAGGACAGGGGGCTTTGGAAACACCATATATTTT

D gene: TRBD1
clone size: few
J gene: TRBJ1-5
V gene: TRBV19
CDR3 protein: CASTGGQGGLNQPQHF
CDR3 DNA: TGTGCCAGTACCGGGGGCCAGGGGGGCCTCAATCAGCCCCAGCATTTT

D gene: NA
clone size: NA
J gene: TRBJ1-5
V gene: TRBV7-8
CDR3 protein: CASSSSAGGWVDQPQHF
CDR3 DNA: TGTGCCAGCAGCAGCTCGGCGGGGGGGTGGGTTGATCAGCCCCAGCATTTT

D gene: TRBD2
clone size: NA
J gene: TRBJ2-5
V gene: TRBV4-2
CDR3 protein: CASSQDTRGLAQKETQYF
CDR3 DNA: TGTGCCAGCAGCCAAGATACCCGGGGACTAGCGCAAAAAGAGACCCAGTACTTC

D gene: TRBD1
clone size: NA
J gene: TRBJ1-5
V gene: TRBV18
CDR3 protein: CASSPPDRGPGQPQHF
CDR3 DNA: TGTGCCAGCTCACCACCAGACAGGGGGCCCGGTCAGCCCCAGCATTTT

D gene: NA
clone size: NA
J gene: TRBJ1-5
V gene: TRBV11-3
CDR3 protein: CARSNQPQHF
CDR3 DNA: TGTGCCCGTTCCAATCAGCCCCAGCATTTT

D gene: NA
clone size: few
J gene: TRBJ1-2
V gene: TRBV6-2/TRBV6-3
CDR3 protein: CASSSLNYGYTF
CDR3 DNA: TGTGCCAGCAGCTCACTCAACTATGGCTACACCTTC

D gene: NA
clone size: few
J gene: TRBJ2-7
V gene: TRBV6-5
CDR3 protein: CATKREYSSYEQYF
CDR3 DNA: TGTGCCACCAAAAGAGAATATAGCTCCTACGAGCAGTACTTC

D gene: NA
clone size: once
J gene: TRBJ1-2
V gene: TRBV21-1
CDR3 protein: CASPQGSYGYTF
CDR3 DNA: TGTGCCAGTCCACAGGGGAGCTATGGCTACACCTTC

D gene: NA
clone size: NA
J gene: TRBJ2-2
V gene: TRBV27
CDR3 protein: CASSLWGGLTNTGELFF
CDR3 DNA: TGTGCCAGCAGTTTATGGGGGGGCCTTACGAACACCGGGGAGCTGTTTTTT

D gene: NA
clone size: once
J gene: TRBJ1-1
V gene: TRBV6-1
CDR3 protein: CASSETGNTEAFF
CDR3 DNA: TGTGCCAGCAGTGAAACAGGGAACACTGAAGCTTTCTTT

D gene: TRBD2
clone size: NA
J gene: TRBJ2-2
V gene: TRBV9
CDR3 protein: CASSVAPPGQGGLAGVGNTGELFF
CDR3 DNA: TGTGCCAGCAGCGTAGCCCCTCCGGGACAGGGGGGACTAGCGGGAGTCGGGAACACCGGGGAGCTGTTTTTT

D gene: NA
clone size: NA
J gene: TRBJ2-5
V gene: TRBV5-1
CDR3 protein: CASGKSGARETQYF
CDR3 DNA: TGCGCCAGCGGAAAGTCAGGGGCGCGAGAGACCCAGTACTTC